Shown below are 17 T cell receptor beta chains from a single sample sequenced in a study of shared clonotypes between healthy human individuals. Libraries were prepared by immunoSEQ multiplex PCR; TCRdb keeps only in-frame clonotypes and omits some of them. The repertoire holds about 1.5 million clones, about 98% seen once, with roughly 0.42% in the top ten. The material sequenced was naive CD4+ T cells sorted from blood. Sample subset: CD45RA+ positively selected. The origin of the receptors is a man aged 30 to 39 in good health.

Points on this clone: Additional DNA sequences in this sample encode the identical CDR3. CDR3 sequence reads: CASSRDRTYEQYF. The CDR3 DNA sequence: TGTGCCAGCAGCCGTGACAGGACTTACGAGCAGTACTTC. The chain recombines TRBV11-2 with TRBJ2-7; TRBD1 is a possible D gene (6 bases). The germline gives CDR1 SGHAT, CDR2 FQNNGV. The V end lost 5 bases, the J end lost 4 bases, and 12 bases lay between the germline ends. This CDR3 region has 13 residues.

The V call is TRBV10-1, the J call TRBJ2-6; perhaps TRBD2 as D (5 bases). Deletions cut 6 bases from V and 0 bases from J, with 15 bases between. Germline V lookup: CDR1 WNHNN, CDR2 SYGVQD (reference sequence). The CDR3 sequence is 17 residues long. CDR3 sequence reads: CASSPGSGYSGANVLTF. CDR3 in DNA: TGCGCCAGCAGCCCCGGGTCGGGGTACTCTGGGGCCAACGTCCTGACTTTC.

This chain connects TRBV9 to TRBJ2-7, with a possible D match to TRBD2 (6 bases). The CDR3 consists of 13 residues. Trimming took off 3 bases at V and 2 bases at J, with 9 bases between the two ends. Germline V lookup: CDR1 SGDLS, CDR2 YYNGEE. The CDR3 reads CASSAGGTYEQYF. CDR3 in DNA: TGTGCCAGCAGCGCAGGAGGGACCTACGAGCAGTACTTC.

The chain joins TRBV5-4 to TRBJ2-2; 7 positions agree with TRBD2. V lost 0 bases, J lost 2 bases, and 4 bases stayed unmatched. CDR3 length equals 16 residues. Germline V gives CDR1 SGHNT, CDR2 YYREEE (reference sequence). The CDR3 sequence: CASSLVLAVNTGELFF. In nucleotides, the CDR3 is TGTGCCAGCAGCTTGGTTCTAGCGGTTAACACCGGGGAGCTGTTTTTT. Drawing the rest from reference TRBV5-4 and TRBJ2-2, the complete variable domain is ETGVTQSPTHLIKTRGQQVTLRCSSQSGHNTVSWYQQALGQGPQFIFQYYREEENGRGNFPPRFSGLQFPNYSSELNVNALELDDSALYLCASSLVLAVNTGELFFGEGSRLTVL.

The CDR3 region is CASSYSRAPFTDTQYF. In nucleotides, the CDR3 is TGTGCCAGCAGTTACTCGAGGGCGCCATTCACAGATACGCAGTATTTT. V usage is TRBV6-6 and J usage is TRBJ2-3; tentative D call: TRBD2 (5 bases). V gave up 0 bases and J gave up 2 bases, with 12 bases separating them. This CDR3 spans 16 amino acids. Germline V CDR1 and CDR2: MNHNY, SVGAGI (reference sequence).

The chain carries TRBV5-1 and TRBJ1-3; D uncertain. V gave up 0 bases and J gave up 0 bases, with 10 bases separating them. Germline CDR1 is SGHRS and CDR2 is YFSETQ. The CDR3 is made up of 16 amino acids. The CDR3 coding sequence is TGCGCCAGCAGCTTGGCCGGCTCAAACTCTGGAAACACCATATATTTT. It encodes CASSLAGSNSGNTIYF.

CDR3 protein: CASSPMPYNEQFF. The CDR3 region has the DNA TGTGCCAGCAGCCCGATGCCCTACAATGAGCAGTTCTTC. V is TRBV28 and J is TRBJ2-1, with D uncertain. Germline assignment: CDR1 MDHEN and CDR2 SYDVKM. The CDR3 has 13 residues. The V end lost 6 bases, the J end lost 2 bases, and 8 bases lay between the germline ends. Variable domain in full (rest from reference TRBV28 and TRBJ2-1): DVKVTQSSRYLVKRTGEKVFLECVQDMDHENMFWYRQDPGLGLRLIYFSYDVKMKEKGDIPEGYSVSREKKERFSLILESASTNQTSMYLCASSPMPYNEQFFGPGTRLTVL.

This clone has a single count. The CDR3 region is CASSLVAGGRVDIQYF. The CDR3 DNA is TGTGCCAGCAGCTTAGTCGCCGGGGGGCGCGTAGACATTCAGTACTTC. The V gene is TRBV7-2, the J gene TRBJ2-4; TRBD2 is a possible D gene (7 bases). CDR1 is SGHTA, CDR2 FQGNSA, per germline. V lost 1 base and J 8 bases, leaving 18 bases between the germline ends. There are 16 residues in the CDR3.

This chain connects TRBV10-3 to TRBJ2-1; 7 nucleotides agree with TRBD1. CDR3 length: 14 amino acids. Germline CDR1 and CDR2: ENHRY and SYGVKD. The J segment lost 7 bases and the V segment lost 6 bases, leaving 9 bases of the junction unmatched. This CDR3 reads CAISPDRASNEQFF. Written as DNA, the CDR3 is TGTGCCATCAGCCCTGACAGGGCCTCAAATGAGCAGTTCTTC.

The chain is built from TRBV5-1 and TRBJ2-1; the D is unclear. V gave up 4 bases and J gave up 8 bases, with 13 bases separating them. Germline loops: CDR1 SGHRS, CDR2 YFSETQ. CDR3 size: 13 residues. The CDR3 loop is CASSLIIGYEQFF. The CDR3 DNA reads as TGCGCCAGCAGCCTCATTATAGGGTATGAGCAGTTCTTC.

The rearrangement uses TRBV7-2 and TRBJ2-7; perhaps D is TRBD1 or TRBD2 (5 bases each). V dropped 3 bases and J dropped 4 bases, with 13 bases sitting between them. Germline values: CDR1 SGHTA, CDR2 FQGNSA. The CDR3 extends over 14 amino acids. CDR3: CASSLDMRGYEQYF. DNA for the CDR3: TGTGCCAGCAGCTTGGACATGAGGGGATACGAGCAGTACTTC.

The chain combines TRBV19 with TRBJ2-3; 12 bases map to TRBD1. Germline V gene lookup returns CDR1 LNHDA and CDR2 SQIVND (reference sequence). CDR3 length equals 15 residues. J lost 8 bases, V lost 4 bases, and 7 bases had no gene match. The chain's CDR3 is CASSRRDRGHGTQYF. DNA of the CDR3: TGTGCCAGTAGTAGACGGGACAGGGGGCACGGTACGCAGTATTTT.

J is TRBJ2-3 and V is TRBV28; 12 bases line up with TRBD2. The CDR3 is 15 amino acids. Per the germline V gene, CDR1 is MDHEN and CDR2 is SYDVKM. Unmatched junction bases numbered 2, after V lost 5 bases and J lost 2 bases. The DNA for the CDR3 is TGTGCCAGCAGTCCTAGCGGGAGGGCCACAGATACGCAGTATTTT. This gives the protein CASSPSGRATDTQYF.

V and J are TRBV7-6 and TRBJ2-2; possibly TRBD1 for D (5 bases). There are 18 residues in the CDR3. Germline CDR1 reads SGHVS; CDR2 reads FNYEAQ. V dropped 4 bases and J dropped 2 bases, with 20 bases sitting between them. The CDR3 spells CASSSNKGSGLNTGELFF. The CDR3 coding sequence is TGTGCCAGCAGCTCCAATAAAGGGTCAGGGCTAAACACCGGGGAGCTGTTTTTT.

Concerning this clone: In the same sample, other DNA sequences code for this CDR3. V and J are TRBV6-1 and TRBJ2-5, with unresolved D. The CDR3 is made up of 11 amino acids. The V end was cut by 6 bases, the J end by 2 bases, with 4 bases between. CDR1 MNHNS and CDR2 SASEGT come from the germline V gene. This CDR3 is CASSEQETQYF. The CDR3 coding sequence is TGTGCCAGCAGCGAACAAGAGACCCAGTACTTC.

The chain combines TRBV10-3 with TRBJ2-3; D is unclear. Trimming shortened V by 5 bases and J by 2 bases, and 14 bases separated the two germline ends. Germline values: CDR1 ENHRY, CDR2 SYGVKD. The CDR3 is 15 amino acids. The CDR3: CAISRATRTTDTQYF. CDR3 nucleotide sequence: TGTGCCATCAGTAGGGCCACACGTACCACAGATACGCAGTATTTT.

This chain joins TRBV5-4 and TRBJ2-1, with D possibly being TRBD1 or TRBD2 (5 bases each). Trimming took 0 bases from V and 10 from J, leaving 11 bases between them. Germline V gene data show CDR1 as SGHNT and CDR2 as YYREEE (reference sequence). The CDR3 totals 13 residues. The CDR3 sequence is CASSLVQGREQFF. CDR3 bases: TGTGCCAGCAGCTTGGTGCAGGGACGCGAGCAGTTCTTC.